The 7 T cell receptor beta chains reported below all come from one sample, sequenced in a study of T cells in Graves' hyperthyroidism and ophthalmopathy. It was RNA transcripts that yielded the amplified TCR beta CDR3 regions. The HTBI set primed first-round TCR CDR3 RT-PCR. TCRdb reanalysed the multiplex PCR reads using MiXCR and keeps one entry per CDR3 protein. In the table there are about 410,000 distinct CDR3 sequences, roughly 15% of which are singletons. Sequencing was performed on blood. The origin of the receptors is a man between 18 and 29 years old with Graves' ophthalmopathy.

This clonotype was counted only a few times. This sequence joins TRBV6-5 and TRBJ1-5; no clear D gene. Trimming took off 0 bases at V and 4 bases at J, with 7 bases between the two ends. This CDR3 spans 14 amino acids. Germline CDR1 is MNHEY and CDR2 is SVGAGI. Here the CDR3 DNA reads TGTGCCAGCAGTTACTCGGCAGGTAATCAGCCCCAGCATTTT. Its translation is CASSYSAGNQPQHF.

The V call is TRBV7-9, the J call TRBJ2-6; D possibly matches TRBD1 or TRBD2 (5 bases each). The germline V gene encodes CDR1 SEHNR and CDR2 FQNEAQ (reference sequence). The CDR3 has 15 amino acids. Trimming removed 11 bases from V and 0 bases from J, with 14 bases in between. The CDR3 bases are TGTGCCGGACGGGACGTGGGCTCTGGGGCCAACGTCCTGACTTTC. It encodes CAGRDVGSGANVLTF.

This clonotype showed up just a few times. The chain couples TRBV7-6 to TRBJ2-1, with D maybe TRBD1 (6 bases). V was pared by 4 bases and J by 9 bases, with 10 bases between. The germline gives CDR1 SGHVS, CDR2 FNYEAQ. This CDR3 is 12 amino acids long. In nucleotides, the CDR3 is TGTGCCAGCAGCTCGGACAGCACTGAGCAGTTCTTC. Protein product: CASSSDSTEQFF.

Ten or more counts support this clonotype. V is TRBV4-1 and J is TRBJ2-7, with no clear D. V shed 5 bases and J shed 2 bases, with 19 bases lying between them. The CDR3 consists of 16 residues. Germline loops: CDR1 MGHRA, CDR2 YSYEKL. The CDR3 DNA is TGCGCCAGCAGCATCGCACTTGGGGTCGTCACCTACGAGCAGTACTTC. As protein: CASSIALGVVTYEQYF.

This clonotype was picked up many times. The CDR3 sequence is CASSPGTGESPLHF. In DNA, the CDR3 is TGTGCCAGCTCACCCGGGACAGGGGAGTCACCCCTCCACTTT. V is TRBV18 and J is TRBJ1-6; 10 bases match TRBD1. J was trimmed by 10 bases and V by 3 bases; bases with no gene match: 3. Looked up from germline, CDR1 is KGHSH and CDR2 is LQKENI. The CDR3 consists of 14 residues.

The chain is built from TRBV2 and TRBJ2-6; possible D gene TRBD1, 5 bases. Germline values: CDR1 SNHLY, CDR2 FYNNEI. The CDR3 consists of 14 residues. V gave up 7 bases and J gave up 0 bases, with 7 bases separating them. The CDR3 DNA sequence: TGTGCCAGCAACAGGAACTCTGGGGCCAACGTCCTGACTTTC. Translated, it gives CASNRNSGANVLTF.

In this sample, this clonotype turned up many times. The chain is built from TRBV3-1 and TRBJ2-1; the match to TRBD2 covers 8 bases. CDR3 length equals 13 residues. CDR1 and CDR2 (germline): LGHDT, YNNKEL (reference sequence). The trim removed 2 bases at V and 6 bases at J, leaving 0 bases unmatched. The CDR3 sequence is CASSQTSGNEQFF. The CDR3 DNA is TGTGCCAGCAGCCAAACTAGCGGCAATGAGCAGTTCTTC.